This T cell receptor beta chain was profiled in a study of blood T cell repertoires in COVID-19. Profiling relied on immunoSEQ multiplex PCR, and the TCRdb table lists in-frame clones only, not all of them. The table records about 150,000 clones, 60% to 85% of them present only once. The CDR3 length is 15 residues. V shed 4 bases and J shed 0 bases, with 12 bases lying between them. Per germline, CDR1 MGHRA and CDR2 YSYEKL. The sample consisted of peripheral blood. The gene calls are TRBV4-1 and TRBJ1-1, with D tentatively TRBD1 (6 bases). The clonotype was recovered from an elderly man with acute or convalescent COVID-19. CDR3 residues: CASSLVQGLNTEAFF. For the CDR3, the DNA is TGCGCCAGCAGCCTGGTTCAGGGGTTGAACACTGAAGCTTTCTTT.